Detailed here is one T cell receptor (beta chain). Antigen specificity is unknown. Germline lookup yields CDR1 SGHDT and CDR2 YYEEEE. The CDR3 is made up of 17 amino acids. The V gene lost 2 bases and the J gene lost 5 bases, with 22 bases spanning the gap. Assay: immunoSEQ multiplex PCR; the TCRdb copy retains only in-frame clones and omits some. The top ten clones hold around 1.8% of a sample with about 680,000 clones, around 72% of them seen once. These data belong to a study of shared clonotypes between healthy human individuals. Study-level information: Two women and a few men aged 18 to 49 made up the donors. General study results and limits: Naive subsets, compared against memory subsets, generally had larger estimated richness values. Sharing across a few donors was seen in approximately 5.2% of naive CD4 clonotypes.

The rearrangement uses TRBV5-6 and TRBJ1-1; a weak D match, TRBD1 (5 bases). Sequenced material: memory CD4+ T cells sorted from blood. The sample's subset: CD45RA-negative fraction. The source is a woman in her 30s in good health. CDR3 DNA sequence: TGTGCCAGCAGCTTCTTCACAGCGATAGCGCGGGGGACTGAAGCTTTCTTT. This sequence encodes CASSFFTAIARGTEAFF.